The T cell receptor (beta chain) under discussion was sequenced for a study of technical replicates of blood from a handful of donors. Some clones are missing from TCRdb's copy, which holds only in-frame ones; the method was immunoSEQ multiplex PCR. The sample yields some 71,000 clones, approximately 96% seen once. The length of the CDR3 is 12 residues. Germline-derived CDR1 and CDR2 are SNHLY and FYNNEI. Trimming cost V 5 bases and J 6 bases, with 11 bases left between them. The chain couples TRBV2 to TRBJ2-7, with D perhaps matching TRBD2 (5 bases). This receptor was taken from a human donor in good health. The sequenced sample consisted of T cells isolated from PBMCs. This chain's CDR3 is CASSPSSGEQYF. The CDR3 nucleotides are TGTGCCAGCAGTCCTAGCTCCGGCGAGCAGTACTTC.